These 19 T cell receptor beta chains came from one sample sequenced in a study of blood T cell repertoires in COVID-19. TCRdb's copy holds only in-frame clones and misses some; the assay was immunoSEQ multiplex PCR. This table has under 130,000 clones, more than 70% appearing once. The sequencing sample was made of peripheral blood. The receptors derive from a woman older than 75 in a cohort sampled during active COVID-19.

Only a few counts were recorded for this clone. The rearrangement links TRBV6-6 to TRBJ2-7; 12 nucleotides match TRBD2. Trimming took 6 bases from V and 6 from J; bases not matched to a gene: 3. The CDR3 has 13 amino acids. Germline values: CDR1 MNHNY, CDR2 SVGAGI (reference sequence). The chain's CDR3 is CASSQLAGGEQYF. Written as DNA, the CDR3 is TGTGCCAGCAGCCAACTAGCGGGAGGCGAGCAGTACTTC.

The CDR3 DNA is TGTGCCTGGAGCGGAGCGGGGGGGAGGACCTACGAGCAGTACTTC. This sequence encodes CAWSGAGGRTYEQYF. The V gene is TRBV30, the J gene TRBJ2-7; 10 bases agree with TRBD2. The CDR3 length is 15 residues. The V gene's germline CDR1 is GTSNPN and CDR2 SVGIG (reference sequence). V lost 3 bases, J lost 2 bases, and 7 bases stayed unmatched.

This clone was detected once. The chain has TRBV10-3 and TRBJ1-5; 9 bases are shared with TRBD1. Trimming cost V 11 bases and J 2 bases; bases outside gene matches: 13. The CDR3 spans 16 residues. Germline-derived CDR1 and CDR2 are ENHRY and SYGVKD. CDR3 amino acids: CAVGQGRGVGNQPQHF. The CDR3 bases are TGTGCCGTCGGACAGGGGCGTGGAGTGGGCAATCAGCCCCAGCATTTT.

The chain recombines TRBV4-1 with TRBJ2-7; TRBD2 is a possible D gene (6 bases). There are 14 residues in the CDR3. Germline-derived CDR1 and CDR2 are MGHRA and YSYEKL. The ends were cut back, 0 bases at V and 7 bases at J, with 13 bases in the middle. This chain's CDR3 is CASSQERGIGEQYF. CDR3 bases: TGCGCCAGCAGCCAAGAACGCGGGATCGGAGAGCAGTACTTC.

The chain is built from TRBV3-1 (or the pseudogene TRBV3-2) and TRBJ2-3, with 11 bases aligning to TRBD1. The CDR3 runs to 16 residues. Trimming took 4 bases from V and 5 from J; bases not matched to a gene: 8. Germline CDR1 reads LGHDT; CDR2 reads YNNKEL (reference sequence). The CDR3 spells CASSLVEGQGVDTQYF. The CDR3 DNA reads as TGTGCCAGCAGCCTCGTTGAGGGACAGGGGGTAGATACGCAGTATTTT.

This clone occurred once. CDR3 nucleotides: TGTGCCAGCAGTTTATCGGGACTTACAGATACGCAGTATTTT. Its translation is CASSLSGLTDTQYF. The chain joins TRBV28 to TRBJ2-3; tentatively, D is TRBD2 (6 bases). This CDR3 is 14 amino acids long. In germline, CDR1 is MDHEN, CDR2 SYDVKM. V gave up 1 base and J gave up 3 bases, with 8 bases separating them.

The rearrangement joins TRBV6-6 to TRBJ2-1; D unresolved. CDR1 and CDR2 (germline): MNHNY, SVGAGI (reference sequence). The CDR3 sequence is 15 residues long. V shed 6 bases and J shed 6 bases, with 18 bases lying between them. CDR3 region: CASSPPPSSGNEQFF. CDR3 coding DNA: TGTGCCAGCAGCCCACCCCCCAGTTCAGGCAATGAGCAGTTCTTC.

The V and J genes are TRBV3-1 (or the pseudogene TRBV3-2) and TRBJ2-1; tentatively, D is TRBD2 (5 bases). The ends were cut back, 0 bases at V and 9 bases at J, with 15 bases in the middle. From germline, CDR1 is LGHDT and CDR2 YNNKEL (reference sequence). There are 15 residues in the CDR3. The CDR3: CASSQELDGAGEQFF. The CDR3 DNA reads TGTGCCAGCAGCCAAGAGTTAGATGGCGCGGGTGAGCAGTTCTTC.

The rearrangement links TRBV7-9 to TRBJ2-4, with TRBD1 identical over 9 bases. CDR3 length: 15 amino acids. V lost 5 bases, J lost 5 bases, and 7 bases stayed unmatched. Germline CDR1 SEHNR, CDR2 FQNEAQ (reference sequence). CDR3 sequence: CASSPGQGWENIQYF. CDR3 bases: TGTGCCAGCAGCCCTGGACAGGGGTGGGAAAACATTCAGTACTTC.

The CDR3, as DNA: TGCGCCAGCAGCCAAGAAGGGGGGGGCCCAGCCTACAATGAGCAGTTCTTC. It codes for CASSQEGGGPAYNEQFF. This sequence joins TRBV4-1 and TRBJ2-1; tentative D call: TRBD2 (7 bases). V was cut by 0 bases and J by 2 bases, with 14 bases left in between. The CDR3 has 17 amino acids. Germline CDR1 is MGHRA and CDR2 is YSYEKL.

A few counts support this clone. V usage is TRBV27 and J usage is TRBJ2-1; TRBD1 matches at 7 bases. This CDR3 is built from 14 residues. V gave up 4 bases and J gave up 5 bases; unmatched junction bases: 5. Germline-derived CDR1 and CDR2 are MNHEY and SMNVEV (reference sequence). CDR3 bases: TGTGCCAGCAGTTACGACGACAGGGACAATGAGCAGTTCTTC. This codes for CASSYDDRDNEQFF.

This rearrangement joins TRBV12-3 or TRBV12-4 to TRBJ2-7; 10 bases are shared with TRBD2. The CDR3 length is 13 residues. Losses at the gene ends were 6 bases for V and 1 base for J; bases not matched to a gene: 0. The CDR3 coding sequence is TGTGCCAGCAGACTAGCGGGATCCTACGAGCAGTACTTC. Translation: CASRLAGSYEQYF.

The chain carries TRBV2 and TRBJ2-2, with 7 positions matching TRBD2. The CDR3 loop spans 14 amino acids. Germline assignment: CDR1 SNHLY and CDR2 FYNNEI. The junction had 8 bases not matched to a gene; V was cut back by 7 bases and J by 6 bases. The CDR3 bases are TGTGCCAGCACCAGGGACTACCCTCCCGGGGAGCTGTTTTTT. It encodes CASTRDYPPGELFF.

The chain has TRBV6-1 and TRBJ2-1; 11 positions agree with TRBD2. CDR1 is MNHNS and CDR2 is SASEGT in the germline V gene. Losses at the gene ends were 0 bases for V and 0 bases for J; bases not matched to a gene: 4. The CDR3 contains 18 residues. DNA of the CDR3: TGTGCCAGCAGTGAAGCGCTTACTAGCGGGAGCTCCTACAATGAGCAGTTCTTC. It codes for CASSEALTSGSSYNEQFF.

The V call is TRBV14, the J call TRBJ1-2, with D possibly being TRBD1 (5 bases). In germline, CDR1 is SGHDN, CDR2 FVKESK. Trimming removed 2 bases from V and 3 bases from J, with 7 bases in between. The CDR3 is 13 residues long. The CDR3 loop reads CASSQTRDYGYTF. CDR3 in DNA: TGTGCCAGCAGCCAAACCAGGGACTATGGCTACACCTTC.

This chain links TRBV7-2 with TRBJ2-2; 10 bases are shared with TRBD2. This CDR3 comprises 14 residues. Germline values: CDR1 SGHTA, CDR2 FQGNSA. Germline trimming cut 7 bases from V and 5 bases from J; bases unmatched to any gene: 4. CDR3 in amino acids: CASKVAGGTGELFF. In nucleotides, the CDR3 is TGTGCCAGCAAAGTAGCGGGAGGTACCGGGGAGCTGTTTTTT.

The chain couples TRBV18 to TRBJ2-5; D is undetermined. Between the trimmed V and J ends, which lost 10 bases and 5 bases, there was a span of 11 bases. Germline V gene lookup returns CDR1 KGHSH and CDR2 LQKENI. CDR3 length: 11 residues. The CDR3 DNA reads TGTGCCACCGCCTTCGGGGAGACCCAGTACTTC. Translation gives CATAFGETQYF.

The rearrangement joins TRBV3-1 (or the pseudogene TRBV3-2) to TRBJ1-2, with 9 bases aligning to TRBD1. Germline V lookup: CDR1 LGHDT, CDR2 YNNKEL (reference sequence). The CDR3 extends over 15 amino acids. Trimming removed 4 bases from V and 8 bases from J; junction bases left unmatched: 11. The CDR3 spells CASSPGTGFKNGYTF. The CDR3 DNA follows: TGTGCCAGCAGCCCGGGGACAGGGTTTAAGAACGGCTACACCTTC.

The chain recombines TRBV29-1 with TRBJ2-1; TRBD1 agrees at 10 bases. Germline V gives CDR1 SQVTM, CDR2 ANQGSEA. The CDR3 has 15 residues. For the CDR3, the DNA is TGCAGTACTGACAGGGGGCCCTCCTCCTACAATGAGCAGTTCTTC. It specifies CSTDRGPSSYNEQFF.